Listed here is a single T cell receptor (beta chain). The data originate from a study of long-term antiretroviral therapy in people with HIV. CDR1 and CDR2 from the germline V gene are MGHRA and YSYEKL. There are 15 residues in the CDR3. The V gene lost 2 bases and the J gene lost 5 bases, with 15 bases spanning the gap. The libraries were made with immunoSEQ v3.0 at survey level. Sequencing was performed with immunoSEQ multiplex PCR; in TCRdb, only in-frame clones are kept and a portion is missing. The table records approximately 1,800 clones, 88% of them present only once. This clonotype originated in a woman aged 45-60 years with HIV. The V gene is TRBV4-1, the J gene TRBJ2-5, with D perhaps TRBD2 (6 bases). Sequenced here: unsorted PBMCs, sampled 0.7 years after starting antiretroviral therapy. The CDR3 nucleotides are TGCGCCAGCAGCCAACGGGGGATTGAAGGGGAGACCCAGTACTTC. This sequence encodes CASSQRGIEGETQYF.